This T cell receptor beta chain originates from a study of T-cell reconstitution after alpha-beta-depleted transplantation in children (dated by TCRdb to the mid-2010s). Broadly, across the study: Using TCR repertoire profiling, the study quantitatively followed how T-cell immune reconstitution unfolded in children after TCRalphabeta/CD19-depleted allogeneic hematopoietic cell transplantation.

Reading from cysteine to phenylalanine, the CDR3 counts 13 amino acids. The CDR3 DNA has 39 bases and is translated from base 1. CDR1 and CDR2, per the germline V gene, are ENHRY and SYGVKD. Trimming accounts for 2 bases at V and 6 bases at J, while the number of junction bases matched to no gene is 2. Receptor libraries were prepared by PCR. Sequencing was carried out with an Illumina HiSeq 2500. Molecular barcoding was employed in the preparation of TCR libraries, with unique molecular identifiers being used to normalize TCRbeta repertoire quantification. In TCRdb, the public reads were trimmed at Q25 with fastp and aligned with MiXCR, with productive beta chains retained. Identical CDR3 protein sequences are pooled into one entry, listed with their most common genes and DNA. Across this sample there are some 280,000 distinct CDR3 sequences, with approximately 9.8% seen only once. The top ten clones comprise 10% of the sample.

This clonotype came up a few times. This clone's antigen is unknown. Qualities for individual bases were not recorded, and no much larger clone is one base off. The V gene is TRBV10-3 and the J gene is TRBJ1-2, with 8 central nucleotides matching TRBD1. The sequence came from a human donor who donated a stem cell graft to a child with SCID. The input for sequencing was PBMCs from the stem cell graft donor, taken from the stem cell graft. The sequenced DNA: TGTGCCATCAGTGAGGTGACAGGGGATGGCTACACCTTC. Translated, this gives CAISEVTGDGYTF.